This T cell receptor (beta chain) is from a study of cytotoxic CD8 clonotypes in ibrutinib-treated CLL. Study-level information: Researchers reported 11 relapsed/refractory and about 15 treatment-naive patients, around 17 of them IGHV unmutated. Response sampling took place at median approximately 11 months of treatment, range 6 to 36.

Produced via immunoSEQ multiplex PCR; TCRdb's table is partial and in-frame only. There are around 250,000 clones in the sample; under 75% occur only once, and about 16% lies in the top ten. Turning to this clone: The antigen is undetermined.

The study, taken as a whole, reports: Clonality was elevated at ibrutinib response and had returned toward baseline at progression.

The CDR3 contains 13 residues. Trimming cost V 8 bases and J 3 bases, with 13 bases left between them. In germline, CDR1 is SGHTA, CDR2 FQGNSA. This sample comprised PBMCs, obtained after 24 months of ibrutinib treatment. The V gene is TRBV7-2, the J gene TRBJ1-1; D is unresolved. This clonotype originated in a human donor with chronic lymphocytic leukemia. The DNA for the CDR3 is TGTGCCAGCGCTAAAGGAGGGTACACTGAAGCTTTCTTT. Translated: CASAKGGYTEAFF.